This T cell receptor beta chain was recovered during a study of CD8 T cells in Susac syndrome. This clonotype was detected only once. An amount of RNA that ranged from 0.5 to 1 ug was reverse transcribed with random hexamers. The TCR beta CDR3 was amplified by immunoSEQ multiplex PCR across 54 Vbeta, 13 Jbeta. MiXCR, applied by TCRdb to the immunoSEQ multiplex PCR reads, yields one record per CDR3 protein. Of roughly 190,000 distinct CDR3 sequences listed, about 94% are singletons. CD8+ and CD4+ T cells circulating in blood were sequenced for TCR beta. Trimming removed 7 bases from V and 6 bases from J, with 18 bases in between. The CDR3 totals 14 residues. Looked up from germline, CDR1 is LNHDA and CDR2 is SQIVND (reference sequence).

Material for sequencing was CD4+ T cells from PBMCs. The chain uses TRBV19 and TRBJ1-2, with D perhaps TRBD1 (5 bases). This TCR came from a human donor with Susac syndrome. CDR3 in amino acids: CASKPLAGQDGYTF. The CDR3 nucleotides read TGTGCCAGTAAACCTCTAGCGGGGCAGGATGGCTACACCTTC.